Below are 13 T cell receptor beta chains sequenced from a single sample in a study of T cell responses to AZD1222 COVID-19 vaccine. Here immunoSEQ multiplex PCR was the method, and the copy in TCRdb shows in-frame clones only, minus some. The sample comprises around 140,000 clones, approximately 91% of which are singletons, and approximately 2% rests with the top ten. Specimen: peripheral blood, collected 28 days after the second AZD1222 dose. All receptors come from an adult who received the AZD1222 COVID-19 vaccine.

V is TRBV2 and J is TRBJ1-2; D not resolved. CDR1 is SNHLY and CDR2 is FYNNEI in the germline V gene. V shed 3 bases and J shed 5 bases, with 10 bases lying between them. This CDR3 has 13 amino acids. DNA for the CDR3: TGTGCCAGCAGTGATAGGTCACTTTATGGCTACACCTTC. Translation: CASSDRSLYGYTF.

The chain is built from TRBV7-9 and TRBJ2-2; TRBD2 agrees at 8 bases. There are 15 residues in the CDR3. V was pared by 5 bases and J by 7 bases, with 9 bases of the junction left unmatched. Germline V gene data show CDR1 as SEHNR and CDR2 as FQNEAQ (reference sequence). CDR3 amino acids: CASSNQAGEYGELFF. CDR3 nucleotides: TGTGCCAGCAGCAACCAAGCGGGAGAGTACGGGGAGCTGTTTTTT.

The J gene is TRBJ1-2, the V gene TRBV5-1, with a tentative D call TRBD1 (6 bases). V dropped 5 bases and J dropped 4 bases, with 12 bases sitting between them. CDR1 is SGHRS, CDR2 YFSETQ, per germline. The CDR3 extends over 13 amino acids. Here the CDR3 reads CASRSPDSYGYTF. The CDR3 bases are TGCGCCAGCAGAAGCCCGGACAGCTATGGCTACACCTTC.

This sequence joins TRBV30 and TRBJ1-5; D is undetermined. Germline CDR1 is GTSNPN and CDR2 is SVGIG (reference sequence). V was clipped by 2 bases and J by 4 bases, with 9 bases between them. There are 13 residues in the CDR3. CDR3 DNA sequence: TGTGCCTGGAGTAAAGAGGGAAATCAGCCCCAGCATTTT. Translated: CAWSKEGNQPQHF.

J is TRBJ1-6 and V is TRBV5-1; D unclear. Trimming cost V 4 bases and J 0 bases, with 8 bases left between them. CDR1 is SGHRS, CDR2 YFSETQ, per germline. The CDR3 loop spans 15 amino acids. CDR3 amino acids: CASSQHSSYNSPLHF. In DNA, the CDR3 is TGCGCCAGCAGCCAGCACAGCTCCTATAATTCACCCCTCCACTTT.

The chain recombines TRBV11-2 with TRBJ1-2, with D tentatively TRBD1 (6 bases). Per germline, CDR1 SGHAT and CDR2 FQNNGV. The CDR3 is 16 amino acids. V was pared by 1 base and J by 2 bases, with 14 bases between. The CDR3, as DNA: TGTGCCAGCAGCTTAGTAGTACCTGACAGGAACTATGGCTACACCTTC. Its translation is CASSLVVPDRNYGYTF.

This clone has just a few counts. The CDR3 loop reads CASSVGIGFTGELFF. For the CDR3, the DNA is TGTGCCAGCAGCGTAGGGATCGGGTTTACCGGGGAGCTGTTTTTT. The gene calls are TRBV9 and TRBJ2-2, with D hard to call. CDR3 length: 15 residues. Trimming took off 0 bases at V and 5 bases at J, with 11 bases between the two ends. Germline V lookup: CDR1 SGDLS, CDR2 YYNGEE.

The V and J genes are TRBV7-2 and TRBJ2-2; D ambiguous. Trimming pared 5 bases from V and 6 bases from J, leaving 10 bases between. Germline V CDR1 and CDR2: SGHTA, FQGNSA. The CDR3 has 13 residues. The CDR3 sequence is CASSPQGSGELFF. The CDR3 DNA is TGTGCCAGCAGCCCCCAAGGGTCCGGGGAGCTGTTTTTT.

This rearrangement joins TRBV18 to TRBJ2-1; D uncertain. From germline, CDR1 is KGHSH and CDR2 LQKENI. This CDR3 has 16 amino acids. The V end lost 3 bases, the J end lost 0 bases, and 12 bases lay between the germline ends. The CDR3 here is CASSPRFASSYNEQFF. In DNA form, the CDR3 reads TGTGCCAGCTCACCTCGATTTGCAAGCTCCTACAATGAGCAGTTCTTC.

The CDR3 here is CASSEALPGTALGETQYF. For the CDR3, the DNA is TGTGCCAGCAGTGAAGCGCTTCCGGGGACAGCGCTTGGGGAGACCCAGTACTTC. This chain uses TRBV2 with TRBJ2-5; 7 bases are shared with TRBD1. CDR1 is SNHLY and CDR2 is FYNNEI in the germline V gene. This CDR3 is built from 18 residues. The V gene end was trimmed by 0 bases and the J gene end by 5 bases; junction bases not matched to a gene: 15.

For the CDR3, the DNA is TGTGCCAGCTCACCGGCAGGAAACACTGAAGCTTTCTTT. It translates to CASSPAGNTEAFF. The chain uses TRBV18 and TRBJ1-1; D is uncertain. Per the germline V gene, CDR1 is KGHSH and CDR2 is LQKENI. There are 13 residues in the CDR3. V shed 3 bases and J shed 2 bases, with 7 bases lying between them.

The chain combines TRBV29-1 with TRBJ2-3; D uncertain. V was shortened by 8 bases and J by 5 bases, with 14 bases between the two germline ends. The CDR3 runs 12 residues. Germline V gene lookup returns CDR1 SQVTM and CDR2 ANQGSEA. CDR3 region: CSPTAQEDTQYF. The DNA of the CDR3 is TGCAGCCCTACCGCGCAGGAAGATACGCAGTATTTT.

The rearrangement joins TRBV9 to TRBJ2-6; D unresolved. This CDR3 contains 14 residues. The V and J ends lost 0 bases and 1 base respectively, with 2 bases between them. Germline V gene lookup returns CDR1 SGDLS and CDR2 YYNGEE. The CDR3 DNA is TGTGCCAGCAGCGTAGTTTCTGGGGCCAACGTCCTGACTTTC. The encoded protein is CASSVVSGANVLTF.